This TCR beta chain came from a study of T cells in Graves' hyperthyroidism and ophthalmopathy. RNA transcripts yielded amplified TCR beta CDR3 regions. The study used the HTBI primer set for a first-round RT-PCR of the TCR CDR3. TCRdb re-called the multiplex PCR reads through MiXCR, storing one row per CDR3 protein. This table has approximately 400,000 distinct CDR3 sequences, about a sixth appearing once. This clonotype occurred many times. The CDR3 has 13 residues. CDR1 MNHEY and CDR2 SMNVEV come from the germline V gene (reference sequence). The chain has TRBV27 and TRBJ2-5; possibly TRBD1 or TRBD2 for D (5 bases each). The sequenced sample was blood. The TCR sequence derives from a woman under 30 with Graves' hyperthyroidism. CDR3 sequence (DNA): TGTGCTGCCGGTGAGGGGAATCGGGAGACCCAGTACTTC. Amino acids: CAAGEGNRETQYF.